A selection of T cell receptor beta chains follows, all from one sample in a study of blood T cell repertoires in COVID-19. Clones were read by immunoSEQ multiplex PCR, and TCRdb kept only the in-frame ones, dropping some. The table records hundreds of thousands of clones, approximately 84% of them present only once. The specimen sequenced was peripheral blood. The receptors here all came from a woman in her thirties who had recovered from COVID-19. Each CDR3 is given with its conserved first and last residue. Fields, in order: D gene, V gene, clone size, J gene, CDR3 protein, CDR3 DNA. The D gene is left open where the match is weak. Only some rows state a clone size, as once, few, many or a class for expanded clones.

d_gene: TRBD1; v_gene: TRBV2; abundance: -; j_gene: TRBJ2-1; CDR3aa: CASSDTSGQGIYNEQFF; CDR3nt: TGTGCCAGCAGTGATACTTCGGGACAGGGGATATACAATGAGCAGTTCTTC
d_gene: TRBD1; v_gene: TRBV6-5; abundance: -; j_gene: TRBJ2-7; CDR3aa: CATRQGQSFEQYF; CDR3nt: TGTGCCACCCGACAGGGACAGTCTTTCGAGCAGTACTTC
d_gene: -; v_gene: TRBV11-2; abundance: few; j_gene: TRBJ2-7; CDR3aa: CASSLQTAYEQYF; CDR3nt: TGTGCCAGCAGCTTGCAGACAGCCTACGAGCAGTACTTC
d_gene: -; v_gene: TRBV23-1; abundance: -; j_gene: TRBJ1-5; CDR3aa: CASSPRQPQHF; CDR3nt: TGCGCCAGCAGTCCCCGTCAGCCCCAGCATTTT
d_gene: TRBD2; v_gene: TRBV4-3; abundance: once; j_gene: TRBJ2-1; CDR3aa: CASSQGVLRASGNNEQFF; CDR3nt: TGCGCCAGCAGCCAAGGAGTCCTTAGGGCTAGCGGAAACAATGAGCAGTTCTTC
d_gene: -; v_gene: TRBV6-5; abundance: -; j_gene: TRBJ1-4; CDR3aa: CASRDSLMTNEKLFF; CDR3nt: TGTGCCAGCAGGGACAGCTTAATGACTAATGAAAAACTGTTTTTT
d_gene: -; v_gene: TRBV2; abundance: -; j_gene: TRBJ1-6; CDR3aa: CASGWRNNSPLHF; CDR3nt: TGTGCCAGCGGGTGGAGGAATAATTCACCCCTCCACTTT
d_gene: -; v_gene: TRBV9; abundance: -; j_gene: TRBJ2-7; CDR3aa: CASSVAGSDEQYF; CDR3nt: TGTGCCAGCAGCGTAGCGGGATCGGACGAGCAGTACTTC
d_gene: TRBD2; v_gene: TRBV27; abundance: once; j_gene: TRBJ2-5; CDR3aa: CASSLGGRAPETQYF; CDR3nt: TGTGCCAGCAGTTTAGGCGGGAGGGCCCCAGAGACCCAGTACTTC
d_gene: TRBD1; v_gene: TRBV5-1; abundance: -; j_gene: TRBJ2-7; CDR3aa: CASSITGGSSYEQYF; CDR3nt: TGCGCCAGCAGCATAACAGGGGGGAGCTCCTACGAGCAGTACTTC
d_gene: -; v_gene: TRBV12-5; abundance: once; j_gene: TRBJ2-3; CDR3aa: CASGFGGITDTQYF; CDR3nt: TGTGCTAGTGGCTTTGGGGGGATCACAGATACGCAGTATTTT
d_gene: TRBD1; v_gene: TRBV3-1/TRBV3-2; abundance: -; j_gene: TRBJ2-3; CDR3aa: CASSPGQGEADTQYF; CDR3nt: TGTGCCAGCAGCCCAGGACAGGGGGAGGCAGATACGCAGTATTTT